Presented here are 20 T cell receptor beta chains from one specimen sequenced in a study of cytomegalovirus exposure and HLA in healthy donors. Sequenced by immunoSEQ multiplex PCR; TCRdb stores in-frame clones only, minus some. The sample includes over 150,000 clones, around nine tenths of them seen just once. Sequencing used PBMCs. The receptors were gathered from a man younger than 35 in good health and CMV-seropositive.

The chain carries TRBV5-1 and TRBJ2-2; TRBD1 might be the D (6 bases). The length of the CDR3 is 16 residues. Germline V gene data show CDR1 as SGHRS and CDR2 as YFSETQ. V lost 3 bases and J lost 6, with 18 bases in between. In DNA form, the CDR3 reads TGCGCCAGCAGCTCGGACAGAAAAACCCTCCCCGGGGAGCTGTTTTTT. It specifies CASSSDRKTLPGELFF.

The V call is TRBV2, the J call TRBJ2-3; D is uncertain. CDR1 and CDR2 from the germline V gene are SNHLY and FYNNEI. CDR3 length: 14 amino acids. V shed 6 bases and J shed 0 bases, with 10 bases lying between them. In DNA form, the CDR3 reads TGTGCCAGCAGAAGACACGACAGCACAGATACGCAGTATTTT. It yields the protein CASRRHDSTDTQYF.

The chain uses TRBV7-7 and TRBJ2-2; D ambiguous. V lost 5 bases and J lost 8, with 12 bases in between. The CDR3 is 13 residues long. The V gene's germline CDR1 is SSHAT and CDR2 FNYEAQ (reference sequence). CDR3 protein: CASSPGTGGELFF. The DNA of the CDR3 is TGTGCCAGCAGCCCGGGTACTGGGGGGGAGCTGTTTTTT. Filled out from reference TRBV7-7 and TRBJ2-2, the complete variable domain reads GAGVSQSPRYKVTKRGQDVTLRCDPISSHATLYWYQQALGQGPEFLTYFNYEAQPDKSGLPSDRFSAERPEGSISTLTIQRTEQRDSAMYRCASSPGTGGELFFGEGSRLTVL.

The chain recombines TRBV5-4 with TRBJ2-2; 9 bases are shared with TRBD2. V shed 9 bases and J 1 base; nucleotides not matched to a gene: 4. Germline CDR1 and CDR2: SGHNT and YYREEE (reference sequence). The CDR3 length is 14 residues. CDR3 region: CAIQTSGNTGELFF. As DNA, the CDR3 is TGTGCCATCCAGACTAGCGGGAACACCGGGGAGCTGTTTTTT.

CDR3 sequence (DNA): TGTGCCAGTTCCGGGACAGCGGTTGGGGCCAACGTCCTGACTTTC. This gives the protein CASSGTAVGANVLTF. The rearrangement uses TRBV19 and TRBJ2-6; 7 nucleotides match TRBD1. The junction had 7 bases not matched to a gene; V was cut back by 8 bases and J by 3 bases. The CDR3 has 15 amino acids. Germline CDR1 is LNHDA and CDR2 is SQIVND (reference sequence).

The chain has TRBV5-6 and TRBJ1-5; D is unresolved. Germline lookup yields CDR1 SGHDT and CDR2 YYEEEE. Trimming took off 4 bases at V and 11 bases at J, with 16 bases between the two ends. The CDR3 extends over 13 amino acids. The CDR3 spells CASSAGQREAQHF. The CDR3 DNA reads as TGTGCCAGCAGCGCCGGGCAGAGGGAGGCCCAGCATTTT.

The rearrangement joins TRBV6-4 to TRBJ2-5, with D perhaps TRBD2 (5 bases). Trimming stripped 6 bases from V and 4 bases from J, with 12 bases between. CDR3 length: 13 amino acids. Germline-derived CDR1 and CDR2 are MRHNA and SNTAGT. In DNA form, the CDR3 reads TGTGCCAGCAGCCCCTTCGCGGGAGAGACCCAGTACTTC. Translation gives CASSPFAGETQYF.

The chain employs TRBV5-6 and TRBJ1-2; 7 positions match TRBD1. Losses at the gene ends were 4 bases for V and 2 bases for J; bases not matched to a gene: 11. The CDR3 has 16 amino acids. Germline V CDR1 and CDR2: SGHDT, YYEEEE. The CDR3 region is CASSHVRPGGNYGYTF. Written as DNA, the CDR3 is TGTGCCAGCAGCCACGTCAGGCCAGGGGGGAACTATGGCTACACCTTC.

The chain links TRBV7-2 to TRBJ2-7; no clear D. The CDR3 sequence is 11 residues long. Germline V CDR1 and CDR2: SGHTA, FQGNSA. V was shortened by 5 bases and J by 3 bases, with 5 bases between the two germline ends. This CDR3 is CASSPLYEQYF. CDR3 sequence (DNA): TGTGCCAGCAGCCCACTCTACGAGCAGTACTTC.

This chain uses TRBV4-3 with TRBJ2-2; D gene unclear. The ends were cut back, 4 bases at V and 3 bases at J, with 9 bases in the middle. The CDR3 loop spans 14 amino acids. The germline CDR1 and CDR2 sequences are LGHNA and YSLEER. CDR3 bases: TGCGCCAGCAGCCTAGAACCGGACACCGGGGAGCTGTTTTTT. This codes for CASSLEPDTGELFF.

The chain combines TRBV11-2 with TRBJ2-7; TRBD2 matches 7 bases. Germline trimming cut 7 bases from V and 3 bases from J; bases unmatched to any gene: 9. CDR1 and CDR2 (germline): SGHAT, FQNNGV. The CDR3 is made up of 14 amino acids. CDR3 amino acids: CASTRGGAYYEQYF. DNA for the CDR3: TGTGCCAGCACTCGGGGAGGGGCCTACTACGAGCAGTACTTC.

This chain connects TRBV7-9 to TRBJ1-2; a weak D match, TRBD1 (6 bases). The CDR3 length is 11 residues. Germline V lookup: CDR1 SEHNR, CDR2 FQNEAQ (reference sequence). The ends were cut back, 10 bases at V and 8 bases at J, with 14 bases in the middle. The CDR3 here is CATLLGAGYTF. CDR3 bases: TGTGCCACCCTACTGGGGGCAGGCTACACCTTC.

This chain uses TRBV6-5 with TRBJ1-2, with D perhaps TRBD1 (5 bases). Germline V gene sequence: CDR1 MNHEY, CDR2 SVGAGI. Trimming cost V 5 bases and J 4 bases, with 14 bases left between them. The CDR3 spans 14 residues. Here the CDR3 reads CASSPRAGRYGYTF. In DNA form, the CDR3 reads TGTGCCAGCAGTCCTCGGGCAGGGCGCTATGGCTACACCTTC.

The CDR3 bases are TGTGCCAGCAGCCCCGGGACTTCCCCGAGGCACACCGGGGAGCTGTTTTTT. Amino acids: CASSPGTSPRHTGELFF. This chain connects TRBV7-9 to TRBJ2-2; TRBD2 might be the D (6 bases). CDR1 and CDR2 from the germline V gene are SEHNR and FQNEAQ (reference sequence). The CDR3 totals 17 residues. V gave up 5 bases and J gave up 3 bases, with 19 bases separating them.

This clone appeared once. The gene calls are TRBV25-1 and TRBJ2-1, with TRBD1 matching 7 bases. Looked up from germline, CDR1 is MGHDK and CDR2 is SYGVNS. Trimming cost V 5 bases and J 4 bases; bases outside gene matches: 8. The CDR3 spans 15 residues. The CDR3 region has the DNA TGTGCCAGCAGTCCCCAGGGGACAGTATACAATGAGCAGTTCTTC. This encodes CASSPQGTVYNEQFF.

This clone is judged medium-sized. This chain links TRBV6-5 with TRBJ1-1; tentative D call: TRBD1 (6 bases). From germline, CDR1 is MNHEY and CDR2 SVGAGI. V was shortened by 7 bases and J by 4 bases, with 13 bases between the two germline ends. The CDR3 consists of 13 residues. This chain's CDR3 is CASNKQGSTEAFF. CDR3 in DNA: TGTGCCAGCAACAAACAGGGTTCCACTGAAGCTTTCTTT.

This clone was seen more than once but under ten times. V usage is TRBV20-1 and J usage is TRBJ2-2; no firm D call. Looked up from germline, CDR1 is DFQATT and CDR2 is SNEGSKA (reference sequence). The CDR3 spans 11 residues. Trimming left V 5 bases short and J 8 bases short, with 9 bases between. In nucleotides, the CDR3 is TGCAGTGCTGACTTGTTTGGGGAGCTGTTTTTT. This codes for CSADLFGELFF.

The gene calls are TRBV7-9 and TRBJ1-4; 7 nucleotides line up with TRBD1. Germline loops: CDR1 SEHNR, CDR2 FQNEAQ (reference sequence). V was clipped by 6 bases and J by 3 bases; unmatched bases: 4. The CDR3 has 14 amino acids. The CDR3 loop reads CASRKGAANEKLFF. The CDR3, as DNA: TGTGCCAGCAGAAAGGGGGCCGCTAATGAAAAACTGTTTTTT. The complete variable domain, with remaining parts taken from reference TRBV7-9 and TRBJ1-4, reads DTGVSQNPRHKITKRGQNVTFRCDPISEHNRLYWYRQTLGQGPEFLTYFQNEAQLEKSRLLSDRFSAERPKGSFSTLEIQRTEQGDSAMYLCASRKGAANEKLFFGSGTQLSVL.

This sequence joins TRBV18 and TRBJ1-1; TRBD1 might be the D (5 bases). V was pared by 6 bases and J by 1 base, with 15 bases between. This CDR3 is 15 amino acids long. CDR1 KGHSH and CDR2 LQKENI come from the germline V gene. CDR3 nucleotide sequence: TGTGCCAGCTCCGGGGGTGAAACATGGAACACTGAAGCTTTCTTT. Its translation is CASSGGETWNTEAFF.

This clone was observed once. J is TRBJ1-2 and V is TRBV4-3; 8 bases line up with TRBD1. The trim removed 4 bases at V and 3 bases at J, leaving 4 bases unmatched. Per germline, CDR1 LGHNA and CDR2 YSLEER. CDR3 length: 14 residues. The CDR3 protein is CASSRGQGDYGYTF. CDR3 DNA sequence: TGCGCCAGCAGCCGTGGACAGGGCGACTATGGCTACACCTTC.